Sequencing of this T cell receptor beta chain was carried out in a study of tumor and adjacent non-tumor tissue in lung cancer. Overall study: The cohort had 12 adenocarcinoma, a couple of squamous cell and 1 small cell patients. Whole-study results and caveats: Compared with tumor, normal lung showed significantly lower TCR diversity. Patients with more diverse tumor TCRs had worse survival. Tumor repertoires had a smaller top 100 clone share than normal lung.

The V end was cut by 2 bases, the J end by 5 bases, with 13 bases between. The germline CDR1 and CDR2 sequences are SGHDT and YYEEEE. This CDR3 region has 15 residues. RNA was extracted from bulk tissue without any cell sorting. The normal lung tissue was taken more than 3 cm from the tumor edge. A remark on this clonotype: Its specificity is unknown.

A modified ARM-PCR protocol with three rounds of nested PCR amplified TCRbeta. TCRdb re-derived calls from the multiplex PCR reads in MiXCR, one entry per CDR3 protein. This table holds tens of thousands of distinct CDR3 sequences, over 65% found once. V usage is TRBV5-6 and J usage is TRBJ2-2; D uncertain. The specimen sequenced was distant non-tumor lung tissue. This sequence was found in a man between 70 and 80 years old with non-small cell lung cancer. CDR3 sequence (DNA): TGTGCCAGCAGCTTCTTTGGCGTAAAAACCGGGGAGCTGTTTTTT. It codes for CASSFFGVKTGELFF.